The source of this T cell receptor beta chain is a study of cytomegalovirus exposure and HLA in healthy donors. Study in general: Early released data had tens of millions of unique TCRs, all coming from HLA-typed donors.

Germline V gene sequence: CDR1 GTSNPN, CDR2 SVGIG (reference sequence). With 2 bases clipped from V and 3 bases from J, the junction kept 3 bases outside the gene matches. CDR3 length: 13 residues. Broader study findings: Solely CMV serostatus was available to characterize immune exposure. Presence/absence analyses assumed roughly uniform sequencing depth across donors. Later on, an analysis showed TCR association rates differing by HLA locus, with DRB1 the most and HLA-C the fewest.

Primers: 60 Vbeta forward and 13 Jbeta reverse. Sequencing used immunoSEQ multiplex PCR; TCRdb keeps in-frame clones, though not all of them. Of 100,000 to 150,000 clones listed, approximately 61% were seen once; the top ten hold 2% to 3%. A note on this clone: Its target is unknown.

Sequenced sample: PBMCs. The rearrangement links TRBV30 to TRBJ1-2, with 7 bases that match TRBD1. The origin of this receptor is a woman aged 40 to 50 in good health and CMV-seronegative. This CDR3 reads CAWSSDRYYGYTF. CDR3 nucleotide sequence: TGTGCCTGGAGTTCGGACAGGTACTATGGCTACACCTTC.